This TCR beta chain was sequenced during a study of vaccination effects on CD4 cells after COVID-19. Background on the study: As their vaccination, participants received two doses of either BNT162b2 or mRNA-1273. General study results and limits: Convalescent patients were few in the study, and early post-infection timepoints were absent. Both infection-induced and vaccine-induced clones contracted markedly at late post-vaccination timepoints.

Germline V CDR1 and CDR2: MNHNS, SASEGT. This CDR3 spans 16 amino acids. V lost 0 bases and J 4 bases, leaving 13 bases between the germline ends. Sequencing in the ViraFEST assay came after antigen-specific CD4+ T cells had been expanded with viral peptide pools, which were used to stimulate PBMC. Cultured cells yielded isolated CD4+ T cells after around 9 days. Recipients of the vaccine had no prior SARS-CoV-2 infection and negative nucleocapsid antibodies. Concerning this clone: The antigen is undetermined.

Method: immunoSEQ multiplex PCR; TCRdb's copy keeps in-frame clones and lacks some. The sample consists of about 37,000 clones, about 69% of them appearing once. Specimen: CD4+ T cells from PBMCs cultured with HCoV-OC43 spike peptides, collected before COVID-19 vaccination. Specified subset: HCoV-OC43 spike overlapping peptide pool stimulation. The chain employs TRBV6-1 and TRBJ2-1; D may be TRBD1 (6 bases). This receptor was identified in a human donor who received a COVID-19 vaccine. CDR3 nucleotide sequence: TGTGCCAGCAGTGAAGCGGGGAACAGGGCGTACAATGAGCAGTTCTTC. It yields the protein CASSEAGNRAYNEQFF.